The clone carrying this TCR beta chain was found many times. Trimming cost V 2 bases and J 0 bases, with 12 bases left between them. Germline values: CDR1 LGHNA, CDR2 YNFKEQ. This CDR3 contains 16 residues. UMIs were added to TCR cDNA along with a universal primer site when it was made by 5'RACE template switching. TCRdb called the 5' RACE reads again in MiXCR, with one record for every CDR3 protein. The sample contains 200,000 to 300,000 distinct CDR3 sequences, roughly 6.8% of which appear only once. The entry originates in a study of T cells after yellow fever vaccination. The starting material was CD4+ T cells sorted from PBMCs, obtained on the day of the yellow fever booster vaccination. The clonotype was recovered from a man aged 30-40 years who received the YFV17D yellow fever vaccine. This rearrangement joins TRBV4-2 to TRBJ2-3, with D perhaps TRBD2 (6 bases). CDR3 bases: TGTGCCAGCAGCCAATCCACCGGGACTAGCACAGATACGCAGTATTTT. Protein: CASSQSTGTSTDTQYF.